The 26 T cell receptor beta chains below all came from one sample that was sequenced in a study of memory CD4+ T cells and cytomegalovirus serostatus. The sort gate was single viable CD3+CD4+CD8-CD45RO+ cells for memory CD4+ T cells. TCRdb's table, derived via immunoSEQ multiplex PCR, lists solely in-frame clones and lacks some. The data show 48,000 or so clones, roughly 78% seen once. Sequenced: memory CD4+ T cells from blood. Every receptor here comes from an adult in good health and CMV-seronegative.

The chain combines TRBV30 with TRBJ2-2, with TRBD1 identical over 12 bases. The CDR3 is made up of 17 amino acids. Germline CDR1 GTSNPN, CDR2 SVGIG (reference sequence). After removal of 3 bases from V and 3 bases from J, the junction contained 8 bases not matched to a gene. The chain's CDR3 is CAWRLKGQGAHTGELFF. The CDR3 DNA reads as TGTGCCTGGAGGTTGAAGGGACAGGGGGCGCACACCGGGGAGCTGTTTTTT.

CDR3 sequence: CASSSPLIAGGANEQFF. The CDR3 nucleotides are TGTGCCAGCAGTTCGCCCCTTATAGCGGGAGGGGCCAATGAGCAGTTCTTC. The chain employs TRBV27 and TRBJ2-1; 11 nucleotides line up with TRBD2. V shed 4 bases, J shed 6 bases, and the junction held 11 bases outside the gene matches. CDR3 size: 17 residues. Per the germline V gene, CDR1 is MNHEY and CDR2 is SMNVEV (reference sequence).

This rearrangement joins TRBV7-9 to TRBJ1-2, with D unclear. CDR1 SEHNR and CDR2 FQNEAQ come from the germline V gene (reference sequence). V was trimmed by 1 base and J by 6 bases, leaving 12 bases between them. The CDR3 consists of 14 residues. DNA for the CDR3: TGTGCCAGCAGCTTAGTTGCACAGCCCAATGGCTACACCTTC. Its translation: CASSLVAQPNGYTF.

The V and J genes are TRBV25-1 and TRBJ2-5; TRBD1 agrees at 7 bases. The CDR3 totals 14 residues. Germline CDR1 is MGHDK and CDR2 is SYGVNS. Trimming removed 4 bases from V and 1 base from J; junction bases left unmatched: 3. CDR3 residues: CASSVGQAQETQYF. As DNA, the CDR3 is TGTGCCAGCAGTGTTGGACAGGCCCAAGAGACCCAGTACTTC.

The CDR3 bases are TGTGCCTTAATCCGGCAGAGCACCGGGGAGCTGTTTTTT. Its protein is CALIRQSTGELFF. This chain connects TRBV6-1 to TRBJ2-2; no definite D call. Germline loops: CDR1 MNHNS, CDR2 SASEGT. V was pared by 11 bases and J by 4 bases, with 14 bases between. The CDR3 covers 13 residues.

This chain connects TRBV11-2 to TRBJ2-2; D might be TRBD2 (5 bases). Germline V lookup: CDR1 SGHAT, CDR2 FQNNGV. V was trimmed by 2 bases and J by 0 bases, leaving 7 bases between them. This CDR3 is 15 amino acids long. The CDR3 coding sequence is TGTGCCAGCAGCTTAAGCGGAACGAACACCGGGGAGCTGTTTTTT. It specifies CASSLSGTNTGELFF.

This clone appeared a single time. V gene TRBV12-5 combines with J gene TRBJ1-2; the D gene is possibly TRBD1 (5 bases). The CDR3 loop spans 14 amino acids. Deletions cut 6 bases from V and 8 bases from J, with 19 bases between. Germline lookup yields CDR1 LGHNT and CDR2 FRNRAP. This chain's CDR3 is CASGHGTPAGGYTF. CDR3 sequence (DNA): TGTGCTAGTGGCCACGGGACCCCAGCTGGGGGCTACACCTTC.

The chain recombines TRBV30 with TRBJ2-6, with a possible D match to TRBD1 (5 bases). The CDR3 covers 14 residues. Germline V gene data show CDR1 as GTSNPN and CDR2 as SVGIG (reference sequence). V lost 7 bases, J lost 4 bases, and 14 bases lay in between. The CDR3 protein is CALTHRPGANVLTF. The CDR3 nucleotides read TGTGCCTTAACCCACAGGCCCGGGGCCAACGTCCTGACTTTC.

The V call is TRBV2, the J call TRBJ1-5; 9 nucleotides align to TRBD1. V was pared by 2 bases and J by 7 bases, with 6 bases of the junction left unmatched. Germline V gene data show CDR1 as SNHLY and CDR2 as FYNNEI. CDR3 length: 15 amino acids. The CDR3: CASSEQQGAGQPQHF. The CDR3 DNA sequence: TGTGCCAGCAGTGAACAACAGGGGGCAGGGCAGCCCCAGCATTTT.

Here the CDR3 DNA reads TGTGCCAGCAGTGAATTAGTGGCTACAAACATTCAGTACTTC. It encodes CASSELVATNIQYF. The chain carries TRBV6-1 and TRBJ2-4, with D hard to call. The germline V and J ends were trimmed by 2 bases and 6 bases, with 11 bases remaining between them. CDR1 is MNHNS, CDR2 SASEGT, per germline. The CDR3 extends over 14 amino acids.

V gene TRBV11-2 combines with J gene TRBJ1-2; 7 bases are shared with TRBD1. V shed 5 bases, J shed 4 bases, and the junction held 13 bases outside the gene matches. CDR1 and CDR2 (germline): SGHAT, FQNNGV. The length of the CDR3 is 16 residues. The CDR3 DNA reads as TGTGCCAGCAGCCGGATAGGGGGCCGCGGTATCTATGGCTACACCTTC. Translation gives CASSRIGGRGIYGYTF.

The CDR3 spells CASSLDSDYGYTF. The CDR3 DNA follows: TGTGCCAGCAGCTTAGATAGTGACTATGGCTACACCTTC. The chain is built from TRBV7-8 and TRBJ1-2; D is unclear. V shed 1 base and J shed 3 bases, with 6 bases lying between them. The CDR3 is 13 amino acids. Germline CDR1 reads SGHVS; CDR2 reads FQNEAQ.

V usage is TRBV11-2 and J usage is TRBJ2-5, with unresolved D. The CDR3 runs 14 residues. V was pared by 2 bases and J by 5 bases, with 12 bases between. Looked up from germline, CDR1 is SGHAT and CDR2 is FQNNGV. The CDR3 protein is CASSLSSVGETQYF. CDR3 bases: TGTGCCAGCAGCTTATCTTCCGTGGGGGAGACCCAGTACTTC.

The rearrangement joins TRBV7-9 to TRBJ2-7; D is perhaps TRBD1 or TRBD2 (5 bases each). This CDR3 spans 12 amino acids. V lost 5 bases to trimming and J lost 10 bases, with 15 bases between them. Per germline, CDR1 SEHNR and CDR2 FQNEAQ (reference sequence). CDR3 residues: CASSAPPGGQYF. DNA for the CDR3: TGTGCCAGCAGCGCACCGCCTGGGGGACAGTACTTC.

This chain uses TRBV5-1 with TRBJ2-7; 7 bases align to TRBD1. Germline V gene lookup returns CDR1 SGHRS and CDR2 YFSETQ. J gave up 4 bases and V 0 bases, and 7 bases lay outside the gene matches. The CDR3 length is 15 residues. In DNA form, the CDR3 reads TGCGCCAGCAGCTTGGTACAGGGGCCGGGGTACGAGCAGTACTTC. This sequence encodes CASSLVQGPGYEQYF.

The table lists this clone with a few counts. For the CDR3, the DNA is TGTGCCAGCAGTTACCCCCGTGGAGATGGCTACACCTTC. Its translation is CASSYPRGDGYTF. The J gene is TRBJ1-2, the V gene TRBV6-5; unclear D gene. Trimming removed 2 bases from V and 6 bases from J, with 10 bases in between. This CDR3 spans 13 amino acids. Germline loops: CDR1 MNHEY, CDR2 SVGAGI.

The V call is TRBV10-1, the J call TRBJ1-3; no clear D. Trimming stripped 2 bases from V and 1 base from J, with 9 bases between. The germline V gene encodes CDR1 WNHNN and CDR2 SYGVQD (reference sequence). The CDR3 consists of 15 residues. CDR3 sequence: CASSENSLSGNTIYF. The CDR3 DNA reads as TGCGCCAGCAGTGAGAACAGCCTTTCTGGAAACACCATATATTTT.

V usage is TRBV2 and J usage is TRBJ1-1; the D is unclear. The CDR3 sequence is 13 residues long. The germline V and J ends were trimmed by 4 bases and 1 base, with 7 bases remaining between them. Germline V gene data show CDR1 as SNHLY and CDR2 as FYNNEI. CDR3 in amino acids: CASSVLENTEAFF. The DNA of the CDR3 is TGTGCCAGCAGTGTTCTGGAGAACACTGAAGCTTTCTTT.

This chain connects TRBV5-4 to TRBJ1-6; 12 bases agree with TRBD1. This CDR3 is built from 19 residues. The V gene's germline CDR1 is SGHNT and CDR2 YYREEE (reference sequence). J gave up 9 bases and V 2 bases, and 15 bases lay outside the gene matches. The CDR3 coding sequence is TGTGCCAGCAGCTTTTCCGGGACAGGGGGCTGGGGGTCTGTTTCACCCCTCCACTTT. This translates into CASSFSGTGGWGSVSPLHF.

J is TRBJ1-3 and V is TRBV2, with D unclear. The CDR3 runs to 15 residues. The V gene lost 6 bases and the J gene lost 0 bases, with 12 bases spanning the gap. From germline, CDR1 is SNHLY and CDR2 FYNNEI. The CDR3, as DNA: TGTGCCAGCAGGCGGACGGAGAACTCTGGAAACACCATATATTTT. Translated: CASRRTENSGNTIYF.

This clone turned up a few times. The genes are TRBV9 and TRBJ1-6, with TRBD1 matching 9 bases. CDR3 length: 14 residues. The V gene's germline CDR1 is SGDLS and CDR2 YYNGEE. With 3 bases clipped from V and 7 bases from J, the junction kept 2 bases outside the gene matches. The CDR3 DNA is TGTGCCAGCAGCGGAGGACAGGGGAATTCACCCCTCCACTTT. Translation gives CASSGGQGNSPLHF.

The V and J genes are TRBV2 and TRBJ1-2; D is uncertain. The V end lost 4 bases, the J end lost 4 bases, and 7 bases lay between the germline ends. The CDR3 is made up of 12 amino acids. Germline CDR1 SNHLY, CDR2 FYNNEI. The CDR3 DNA reads TGTGCCAGCAGTGCGCAGATCTATGGCTACACCTTC. Protein sequence: CASSAQIYGYTF.

The chain joins TRBV19 to TRBJ1-2, with TRBD1 as a possible D gene (6 bases). Germline V gene lookup returns CDR1 LNHDA and CDR2 SQIVND (reference sequence). The CDR3 extends over 15 amino acids. Trimming removed 4 bases at V and 0 bases at J, with 12 bases between. CDR3 loop: CASSTGTRTNYGYTF. The CDR3 DNA sequence: TGTGCCAGTAGTACAGGGACACGGACTAACTATGGCTACACCTTC.

This sequence joins TRBV9 and TRBJ1-3; D uncertain. Trimming pared 0 bases from V and 4 bases from J, leaving 8 bases between. CDR1 is SGDLS and CDR2 is YYNGEE in the germline V gene. The CDR3 covers 14 residues. CDR3 amino acids: CASSVDGLGNTIYF. CDR3 sequence (DNA): TGTGCCAGCAGCGTAGATGGGTTGGGAAACACCATATATTTT. The whole variable domain, filled in from reference TRBV9 and TRBJ1-3, reads DSGVTQTPKHLITATGQRVTLRCSPRSGDLSVYWYQQSLDQGLQFLIQYYNGEERAKGNILERFSAQQFPDLHSELNLSSLELGDSALYFCASSVDGLGNTIYFGEGSWLTVV.

This chain uses TRBV6-5 with TRBJ1-1; TRBD1 aligns across 7 bases. V trimming: 0 bases; J trimming: 5 bases; junction bases outside the gene matches: 9. Germline-derived CDR1 and CDR2 are MNHEY and SVGAGI. The CDR3 length is 16 residues. The CDR3 DNA follows: TGTGCCAGCAGTTACTCCGGGACAGCGGGGGGGACTGAAGCTTTCTTT. As protein: CASSYSGTAGGTEAFF.

The genes are TRBV5-6 and TRBJ2-2; 7 bases are shared with TRBD2. The germline CDR1 and CDR2 sequences are SGHDT and YYEEEE. Losses at the gene ends were 4 bases for V and 7 bases for J; bases not matched to a gene: 7. This CDR3 region has 14 residues. CDR3 DNA: TGTGCCAGCAGCCCCCTGACGGGAGGCGGGGAGCTGTTTTTT. This gives the protein CASSPLTGGGELFF.